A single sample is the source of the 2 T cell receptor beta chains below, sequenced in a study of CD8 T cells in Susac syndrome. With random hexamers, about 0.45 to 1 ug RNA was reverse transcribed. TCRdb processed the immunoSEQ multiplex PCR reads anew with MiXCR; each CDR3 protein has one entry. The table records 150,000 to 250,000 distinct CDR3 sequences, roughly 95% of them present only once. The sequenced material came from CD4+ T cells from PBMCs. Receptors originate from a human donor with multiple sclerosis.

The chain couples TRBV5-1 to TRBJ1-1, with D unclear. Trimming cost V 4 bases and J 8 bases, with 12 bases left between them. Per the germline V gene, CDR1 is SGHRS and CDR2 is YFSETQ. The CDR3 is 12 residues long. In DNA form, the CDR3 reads TGCGCCAGCAGCCAACTTAGCGGGGAAGCTTTCTTT. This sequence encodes CASSQLSGEAFF.

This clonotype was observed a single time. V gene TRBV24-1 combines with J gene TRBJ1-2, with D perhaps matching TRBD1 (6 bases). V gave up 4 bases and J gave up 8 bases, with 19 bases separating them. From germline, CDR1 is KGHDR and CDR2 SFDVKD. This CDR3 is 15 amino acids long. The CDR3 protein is CATSDSTGTTTGYTF. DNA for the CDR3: TGTGCCACCAGTGACTCTACCGGGACAACAACGGGCTACACCTTC.